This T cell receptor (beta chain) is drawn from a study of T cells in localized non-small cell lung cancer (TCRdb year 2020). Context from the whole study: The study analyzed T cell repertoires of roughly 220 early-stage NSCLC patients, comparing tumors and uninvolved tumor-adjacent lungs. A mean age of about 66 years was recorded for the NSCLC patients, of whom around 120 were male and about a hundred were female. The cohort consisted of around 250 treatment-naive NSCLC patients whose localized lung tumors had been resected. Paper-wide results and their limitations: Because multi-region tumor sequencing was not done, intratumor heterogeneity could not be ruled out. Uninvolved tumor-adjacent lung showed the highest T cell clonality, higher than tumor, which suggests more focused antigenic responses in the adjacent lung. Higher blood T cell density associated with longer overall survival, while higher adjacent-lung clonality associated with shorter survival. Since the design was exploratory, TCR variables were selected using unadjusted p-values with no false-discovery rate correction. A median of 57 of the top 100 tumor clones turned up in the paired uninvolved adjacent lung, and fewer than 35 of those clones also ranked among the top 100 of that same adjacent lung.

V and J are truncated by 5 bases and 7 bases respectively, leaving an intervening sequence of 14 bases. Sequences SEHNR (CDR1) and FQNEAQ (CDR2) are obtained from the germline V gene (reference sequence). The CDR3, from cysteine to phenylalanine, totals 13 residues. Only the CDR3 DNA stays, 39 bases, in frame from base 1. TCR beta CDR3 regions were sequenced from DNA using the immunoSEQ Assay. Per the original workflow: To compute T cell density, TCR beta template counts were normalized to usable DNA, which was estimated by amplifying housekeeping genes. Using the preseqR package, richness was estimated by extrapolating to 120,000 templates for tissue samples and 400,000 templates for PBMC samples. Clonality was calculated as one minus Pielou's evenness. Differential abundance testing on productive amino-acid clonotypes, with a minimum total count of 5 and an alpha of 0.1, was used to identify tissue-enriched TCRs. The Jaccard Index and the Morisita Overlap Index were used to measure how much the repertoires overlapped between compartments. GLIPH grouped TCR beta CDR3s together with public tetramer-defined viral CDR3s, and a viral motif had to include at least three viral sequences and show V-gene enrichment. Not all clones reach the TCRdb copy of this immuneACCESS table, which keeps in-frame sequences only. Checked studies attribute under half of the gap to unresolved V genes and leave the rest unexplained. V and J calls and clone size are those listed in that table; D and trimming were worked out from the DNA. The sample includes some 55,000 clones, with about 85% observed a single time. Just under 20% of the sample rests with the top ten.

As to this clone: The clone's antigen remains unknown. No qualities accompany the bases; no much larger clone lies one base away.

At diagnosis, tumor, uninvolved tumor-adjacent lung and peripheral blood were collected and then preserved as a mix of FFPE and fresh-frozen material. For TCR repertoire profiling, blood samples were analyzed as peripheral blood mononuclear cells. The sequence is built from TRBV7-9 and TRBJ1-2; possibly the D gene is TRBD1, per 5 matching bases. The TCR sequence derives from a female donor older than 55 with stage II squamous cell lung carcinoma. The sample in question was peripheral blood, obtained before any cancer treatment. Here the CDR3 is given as CASSGIIGGGYTF. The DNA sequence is TGTGCCAGCAGCGGAATTATTGGGGGTGGCTACACCTTC.